This is a list of T cell receptor beta chains from one sample in a study of cytomegalovirus exposure and HLA in healthy donors. Method: immunoSEQ multiplex PCR; TCRdb's copy keeps in-frame clones and lacks some. The repertoire holds about 200,000 clones, with about three quarters as singletons. The sample was PBMCs. The receptor source for this set is a young man in good health and CMV-seronegative. Each CDR3 is given without its conserved first and last residue.

j_call: TRBJ2-3
v_call: TRBV2
cdr3_aa: ASSVWRGSGSDTQY

j_call: TRBJ2-5
v_call: TRBV7-2
cdr3_aa: ASRAGLASETQY

j_call: TRBJ1-3
v_call: TRBV25-1
cdr3_aa: ASSDGQTLSGNTIY

j_call: TRBJ2-3
v_call: TRBV27
cdr3_aa: ASSSSTGIFLDTQY

j_call: TRBJ1-6
v_call: TRBV5-8
cdr3_aa: ASGDSYNSPLH

j_call: TRBJ1-1
v_call: TRBV10-3
cdr3_aa: AIRPDRGGRTEAF

j_call: TRBJ2-1
v_call: TRBV6-5
cdr3_aa: ASSYSTGAYNEQF

j_call: TRBJ2-2
v_call: TRBV4-1
cdr3_aa: ASSHSGTSATGELF

j_call: TRBJ2-1
v_call: TRBV29-1
cdr3_aa: SGRLNEQF

j_call: TRBJ1-4
v_call: TRBV6-5
cdr3_aa: ASSYNSPGTNEKLF

j_call: TRBJ2-1
v_call: TRBV9
cdr3_aa: ASSSDSLYNEQF

j_call: TRBJ2-7
v_call: TRBV5-1
cdr3_aa: ASRTSGTYEQY

j_call: TRBJ2-7
v_call: TRBV27
cdr3_aa: ASSWGTSGRREQY

j_call: TRBJ1-1
v_call: TRBV30
cdr3_aa: AWTGRYGTEAF

j_call: TRBJ1-3
v_call: TRBV7-9
cdr3_aa: ASSLAGQGASSGNTIY

j_call: TRBJ2-5
v_call: TRBV5-4
cdr3_aa: ASSWGDRGRETQY

j_call: TRBJ2-2
v_call: TRBV19
cdr3_aa: ASSYAFMRQGNTGELF

j_call: TRBJ2-5
v_call: TRBV6-1
cdr3_aa: ASSEDGAISGETQY

j_call: TRBJ2-4
v_call: TRBV29-1
cdr3_aa: SHKLRTGIKNIQY

j_call: TRBJ1-1
v_call: TRBV11-3
cdr3_aa: ASSQGQGFMGTEAF

j_call: TRBJ1-6
v_call: TRBV28
cdr3_aa: ASKGPNSPLH

j_call: TRBJ2-1
v_call: TRBV27
cdr3_aa: ASDPELAPYNEQF

j_call: TRBJ1-4
v_call: TRBV6-5
cdr3_aa: ASSTTTGVGEKLF

j_call: TRBJ2-7
v_call: TRBV11-1
cdr3_aa: ASSGSGVSYEQY

j_call: TRBJ2-3
v_call: TRBV18
cdr3_aa: ASSPSDTQY

j_call: TRBJ1-2
v_call: TRBV6-5
cdr3_aa: ASSYSQGQPRGYT

j_call: TRBJ1-3
v_call: TRBV10-3
cdr3_aa: AISWDTDSGNTIY

j_call: TRBJ2-2
v_call: TRBV7-3
cdr3_aa: ASSSNTGELF

j_call: TRBJ1-6
v_call: TRBV27
cdr3_aa: ASSLRQGGRNSPLH

j_call: TRBJ2-7
v_call: TRBV15
cdr3_aa: ATSAYGGIWGNEQY

j_call: TRBJ2-6
v_call: TRBV29-1
cdr3_aa: SVVPGVVSGTDYSGANVLT

j_call: TRBJ1-1
v_call: TRBV30
cdr3_aa: AWSPGQVNTEAF

j_call: TRBJ1-2
v_call: TRBV18
cdr3_aa: ASSPLGAGDGYT

j_call: TRBJ1-5
v_call: TRBV18
cdr3_aa: ASSPSQGGDNQPQH

j_call: TRBJ2-7
v_call: TRBV9
cdr3_aa: ASSAGLAGYEQY

j_call: TRBJ2-2
v_call: TRBV18
cdr3_aa: ASSPVRGTGELF

j_call: TRBJ2-1
v_call: TRBV6-6
cdr3_aa: ASSPTGGGSYNEQF

j_call: TRBJ2-3
v_call: TRBV19
cdr3_aa: ASSIELAGGPHTQY

j_call: TRBJ1-5
v_call: TRBV19
cdr3_aa: ASSILPGQGDQPQH

j_call: TRBJ1-1
v_call: TRBV4-3
cdr3_aa: ASSQGMSTEAF

j_call: TRBJ2-1
v_call: TRBV4-3
cdr3_aa: ASSQYASRENEQF

j_call: TRBJ2-3
v_call: TRBV25-1
cdr3_aa: ASSDEGSTDTQY

j_call: TRBJ2-7
v_call: TRBV28
cdr3_aa: ASSSSRDEQY

j_call: TRBJ2-3
v_call: TRBV5-1
cdr3_aa: ASSFGKTSGSTDTQY

j_call: TRBJ1-2
v_call: TRBV30
cdr3_aa: AWSVRQGHGYT

j_call: TRBJ2-7
v_call: TRBV19
cdr3_aa: ASGTGGYEQY

j_call: TRBJ1-2
v_call: TRBV5-1
cdr3_aa: ASSPGTGVVDYGYT

j_call: TRBJ2-7
v_call: TRBV20-1
cdr3_aa: SARNTGEQY

j_call: TRBJ1-2
v_call: TRBV2
cdr3_aa: ASSTGTNYGYT